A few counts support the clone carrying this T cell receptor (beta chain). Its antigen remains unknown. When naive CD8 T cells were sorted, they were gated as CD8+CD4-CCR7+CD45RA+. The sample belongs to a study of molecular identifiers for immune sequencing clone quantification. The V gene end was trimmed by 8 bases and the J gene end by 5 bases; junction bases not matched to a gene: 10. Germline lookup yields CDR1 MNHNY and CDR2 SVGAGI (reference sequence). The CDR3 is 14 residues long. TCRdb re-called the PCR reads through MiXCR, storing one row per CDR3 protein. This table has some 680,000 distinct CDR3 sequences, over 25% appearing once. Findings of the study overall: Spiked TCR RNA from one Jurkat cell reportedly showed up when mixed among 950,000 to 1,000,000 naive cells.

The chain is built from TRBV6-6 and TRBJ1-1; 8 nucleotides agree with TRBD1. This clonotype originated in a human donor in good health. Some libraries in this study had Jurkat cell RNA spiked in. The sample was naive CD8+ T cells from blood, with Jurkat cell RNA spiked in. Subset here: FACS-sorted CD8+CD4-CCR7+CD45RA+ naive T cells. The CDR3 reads CASGLNRGYTEAFF. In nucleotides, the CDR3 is TGTGCCAGCGGCCTAAACAGGGGGTATACTGAAGCTTTCTTT.